The 20 T cell receptor beta chains below were found in one sample sequenced in a study of blood T cell repertoires in COVID-19. Using immunoSEQ multiplex PCR, the repertoire was profiled, and TCRdb retains in-frame clones only, with some absent. The sample shows approximately 100,000 clones, 75% to 90% of them seen only once. Sequencing was carried out using peripheral blood. All receptors come from a human donor with acute or convalescent COVID-19. The donor label of this sample is uncertain.

The rearrangement uses TRBV6-6 and TRBJ1-2; a possible D gene is TRBD1 (6 bases). Trimming pared 6 bases from V and 8 bases from J, leaving 10 bases between. Germline-derived CDR1 and CDR2 are MNHNY and SVGAGI (reference sequence). This CDR3 is built from 11 residues. CDR3 coding DNA: TGTGCCAGCAGACGCCAGGGGGGCTACACCTTC. It codes for CASRRQGGYTF.

The genes are TRBV10-3 and TRBJ2-1; 9 bases align to TRBD2. The V gene end was trimmed by 6 bases and the J gene end by 4 bases; junction bases not matched to a gene: 7. The CDR3 has 15 residues. Germline V gene data show CDR1 as ENHRY and CDR2 as SYGVKD. The CDR3 DNA is TGTGCCATCAGACCGCGGGGGGGCCCATACAATGAGCAGTTCTTC. Residues: CAIRPRGGPYNEQFF.

The V gene is TRBV5-1, the J gene TRBJ1-1; a weak D match, TRBD1 (6 bases). CDR3 length: 15 residues. Germline loops: CDR1 SGHRS, CDR2 YFSETQ. V was clipped by 7 bases and J by 0 bases, with 16 bases between them. This chain's CDR3 is CASRGQPSMNTEAFF. The CDR3 coding sequence is TGCGCCAGCCGAGGACAGCCATCCATGAACACTGAAGCTTTCTTT.

The J gene is TRBJ1-5, the V gene TRBV6-5; D remains unclear. Trimming took 0 bases from V and 4 from J, leaving 7 bases between them. Germline V gene sequence: CDR1 MNHEY, CDR2 SVGAGI. The CDR3 loop spans 14 amino acids. The CDR3 protein is CASSYSAGNQPQHF. Here the CDR3 DNA reads TGTGCCAGCAGTTACTCAGCCGGGAATCAGCCCCAGCATTTT.

The rearrangement links TRBV15 to TRBJ2-7, with a weak D call TRBD1 (5 bases). CDR1 is LNHNV and CDR2 is YYDKDF in the germline V gene (reference sequence). The CDR3 spans 15 residues. Between the trimmed V and J ends, which lost 0 bases and 3 bases, there was a span of 12 bases. CDR3 in DNA: TGTGCCACCAGCAGAGAACAGGTTCCTTTCTACGAGCAGTACTTC. It codes for CATSREQVPFYEQYF.

J is TRBJ1-2 and V is TRBV6-6; 9 bases are a match to TRBD1. Looked up from germline, CDR1 is MNHNY and CDR2 is SVGAGI (reference sequence). Losses at the gene ends were 5 bases for V and 4 bases for J; bases not matched to a gene: 5. The CDR3 has 14 residues. CDR3 protein: CASSGTGSFYGYTF. CDR3 DNA sequence: TGTGCCAGCAGTGGGACAGGGTCATTCTATGGCTACACCTTC.

This clone was found many times. The rearrangement joins TRBV4-2 to TRBJ2-3, with 7 bases aligning to TRBD2. The CDR3 loop spans 17 amino acids. The germline V gene has CDR1 LGHNA and CDR2 YNFKEQ. J lost 2 bases, V lost 2 bases, and 10 bases had no gene match. The CDR3 loop reads CASSQSGLAEYTDTQYF. The CDR3 region has the DNA TGTGCCAGCAGCCAAAGTGGCCTAGCGGAGTACACAGATACGCAGTATTTT.

DNA for the CDR3: TGTGCCAGCAGCTTAGGGGACAGGCTAAACACTGAAGCTTTCTTT. This sequence encodes CASSLGDRLNTEAFF. The chain has TRBV7-9 and TRBJ1-1, with 8 bases fitting TRBD1. CDR3 length: 15 amino acids. J gave up 2 bases and V 1 base, and 3 bases lay outside the gene matches. The germline CDR1 and CDR2 sequences are SEHNR and FQNEAQ (reference sequence).

The chain couples TRBV4-1 to TRBJ2-2; the D gene is possibly TRBD1 (5 bases). V was shortened by 3 bases and J by 4 bases, with 9 bases between the two germline ends. Germline V lookup: CDR1 MGHRA, CDR2 YSYEKL. The CDR3 is made up of 14 amino acids. In DNA, the CDR3 is TGCGCCAGCAGCCAGACTGGGGCCACCGGGGAGCTGTTTTTT. This translates into CASSQTGATGELFF.

The rearrangement joins TRBV11-3 to TRBJ2-7; tentatively, D is TRBD2 (5 bases). The CDR3 consists of 12 residues. Germline lookup yields CDR1 SGHNT and CDR2 YENEEA. The V gene lost 5 bases and the J gene lost 5 bases, with 10 bases spanning the gap. The CDR3 nucleotides read TGTGCCAGCAGCCGGGATAGCCACGAGCAGTACTTC. As protein: CASSRDSHEQYF.

The chain couples TRBV19 to TRBJ2-7, with D perhaps matching TRBD1 (5 bases). V lost 4 bases to trimming and J lost 0 bases, with 7 bases between them. Germline V gives CDR1 LNHDA, CDR2 SQIVND (reference sequence). The CDR3 runs to 13 residues. The chain's CDR3 is CASSTGHSYEQYF. CDR3 bases: TGTGCCAGTAGTACCGGACACTCCTACGAGCAGTACTTC.

This chain joins TRBV10-3 and TRBJ1-2; 10 bases fit TRBD1. CDR1 ENHRY and CDR2 SYGVKD come from the germline V gene. This CDR3 has 15 residues. The ends lost 5 bases at V and 2 bases at J; junction bases unmatched: 5. The CDR3 DNA follows: TGTGCCATCAGTAATACGGGACAGGGGAACTATGGCTACACCTTC. Protein sequence: CAISNTGQGNYGYTF.

The genes are TRBV28 and TRBJ1-5, with unresolved D. The CDR3 extends over 14 amino acids. Trimming cost V 3 bases and J 3 bases, with 9 bases left between them. Germline CDR1 and CDR2: MDHEN and SYDVKM. The CDR3: CASSFVGDNQPQHF. The CDR3 coding sequence is TGTGCCAGCAGTTTTGTCGGGGACAATCAGCCCCAGCATTTT.

The table lists this clone with a count of one. V gene TRBV28 combines with J gene TRBJ2-5; the D gene is possibly TRBD2 (6 bases). The V and J ends lost 3 bases and 2 bases respectively, with 13 bases between them. Per germline, CDR1 MDHEN and CDR2 SYDVKM. The CDR3 sequence is 15 residues long. The CDR3 here is CASSLPGGKQETQYF. The CDR3 DNA reads as TGTGCCAGCAGTTTGCCCGGGGGAAAACAAGAGACCCAGTACTTC.

The J gene is TRBJ2-2, the V gene TRBV19; TRBD2 is a possible D gene (6 bases). This CDR3 is 17 amino acids long. Trimming took 7 bases from V and 0 from J, leaving 18 bases between them. Germline V CDR1 and CDR2: LNHDA, SQIVND (reference sequence). The DNA of the CDR3 is TGTGCCAGTACCCTGATTCTGGGCGGGGCGAACACCGGGGAGCTGTTTTTT. It yields the protein CASTLILGGANTGELFF. Looking up the rest from reference TRBV19 and TRBJ2-2 gives the full variable domain: DGGITQSPKYLFRKEGQNVTLSCEQNLNHDAMYWYRQDPGQGLRLIYYSQIVNDFQKGDIAEGYSVSREKKESFPLTVTSAQKNPTAFYLCASTLILGGANTGELFFGEGSRLTVL.

The chain employs TRBV23-1 and TRBJ1-2; D is undetermined. TRBV23-1 is reported as an ORF; its role is uncertain. The CDR3 has 15 amino acids. Trimming shortened V by 8 bases and J by 6 bases, and 22 bases separated the two germline ends. The CDR3, as DNA: TGCGCCAGCGCTAACACTCGGGAGGGATTGGATGGCTACACCTTC. This gives the protein CASANTREGLDGYTF.

This clone was recorded only once. This chain connects TRBV3-1 (or the pseudogene TRBV3-2) to TRBJ1-3; D possibly corresponds to TRBD1 (5 bases). In germline, CDR1 is LGHDT, CDR2 YNNKEL (reference sequence). V lost 1 base, J lost 2 bases, and 9 bases lay in between. The CDR3 loop spans 15 amino acids. The CDR3 reads CASSQGGGAGNTIYF. The CDR3 bases are TGTGCCAGCAGCCAAGGGGGAGGGGCTGGAAACACCATATATTTT.

The CDR3 is CASSLALGHDQETQYF. CDR3 nucleotide sequence: TGTGCCAGCAGCTTGGCCCTAGGACACGACCAAGAGACCCAGTACTTC. The chain employs TRBV5-5 and TRBJ2-5; possibly TRBD1 for D (5 bases). Germline lookup yields CDR1 SGHKS and CDR2 YYEKEE (reference sequence). The CDR3 runs 16 residues. V shed 0 bases and J shed 0 bases, with 12 bases lying between them.

The chain carries TRBV4-1 and TRBJ1-2, with 7 bases aligning to TRBD1. The CDR3 contains 16 residues. The germline gives CDR1 MGHRA, CDR2 YSYEKL. V was clipped by 4 bases and J by 3 bases; unmatched bases: 11. CDR3 residues: CASSPAGTVIYYGYTF. The DNA of the CDR3 is TGCGCCAGCAGCCCAGCCGGGACAGTGATATACTATGGCTACACCTTC.

The chain has TRBV18 and TRBJ1-2, with TRBD1 identical over 9 bases. V lost 1 base and J lost 5; bases outside the gene matches: 11. The germline CDR1 and CDR2 sequences are KGHSH and LQKENI. The CDR3 spans 17 residues. The CDR3 spells CASSPLDRGEVGYGYTF. As DNA, the CDR3 is TGTGCCAGCTCACCACTGGACAGGGGTGAAGTAGGTTATGGCTACACCTTC.